This section outlines one T cell receptor beta chain sequence together with its context. The data stem from a study of cytomegalovirus exposure and HLA in healthy donors. A multiplex PCR was run with 60 Vbeta primers and 13 Jbeta primers. The protocol was immunoSEQ multiplex PCR, while the TCRdb copy is restricted to in-frame clones and leaves out a portion. Listed are 40,000 to 55,000 clones; about 6% falls within the top ten. CDR1 SGHDT and CDR2 YYEEEE come from the germline V gene. CDR3 length equals 14 residues. Between the trimmed V and J ends, which lost 4 bases and 4 bases, there was a span of 14 bases.

Sequencing was done on a sample of PBMCs. V is TRBV5-6 and J is TRBJ1-2; a weak D match, TRBD1 (5 bases). This clonotype originated in a male donor in good health and CMV-seropositive. The DNA for the CDR3 is TGTGCCAGCAGCAAACCTGCCGGGGGCTATGGCTACACCTTC. As protein: CASSKPAGGYGYTF.